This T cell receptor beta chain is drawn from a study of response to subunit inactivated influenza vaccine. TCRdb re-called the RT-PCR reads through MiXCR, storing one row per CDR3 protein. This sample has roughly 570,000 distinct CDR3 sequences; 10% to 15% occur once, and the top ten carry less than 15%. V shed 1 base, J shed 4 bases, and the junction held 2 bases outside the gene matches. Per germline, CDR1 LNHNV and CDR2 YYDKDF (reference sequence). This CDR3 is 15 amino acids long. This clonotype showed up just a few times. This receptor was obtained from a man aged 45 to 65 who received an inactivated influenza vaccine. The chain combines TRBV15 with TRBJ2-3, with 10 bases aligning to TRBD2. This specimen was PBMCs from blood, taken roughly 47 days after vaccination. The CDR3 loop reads CATSRVLAGADTQYF. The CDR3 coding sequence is TGTGCCACCAGCAGAGTGCTAGCGGGGGCAGATACGCAGTATTTT.